The following is a TCR beta chain sequence with its context. What it recognizes is unknown. The method was immunoSEQ multiplex PCR; TCRdb's version includes in-frame clones alone and lacks a portion of them. Of 2 million to 2.5 million clones in the sample, about 92% were seen once. Participating donors were healthy, HIV-negative adults free of recent acute infections or vaccinations. The data originate from a study of shared clonotypes between healthy human individuals. Study results and caveats: Estimated clonotype richness was generally higher in naive than memory subsets. Relative to clonotypes present in all four donors, those not shared had lower generation probabilities.

Germline CDR1 SGHRS, CDR2 YFSETQ. The length of the CDR3 is 14 residues. J lost 3 bases, V lost 4 bases, and 6 bases had no gene match. V usage is TRBV5-1 and J usage is TRBJ1-1, with 7 bases matching TRBD1. The sample comprised naive CD4+ T cells from PBMCs. Noted subset: CD45RA+ positively selected. The clonotype originates from a young man in good health. Some clones in this sample may be carry-over from other donors' samples. The chain's CDR3 is CASSIHQGDTEAFF. The CDR3 bases are TGCGCCAGCAGCATACACCAGGGGGACACTGAAGCTTTCTTT.